What follows are 31 T cell receptor beta chains derived from one specimen sequenced in a study of CXCR3-negative and CXCR3-positive naive CD8 T cells. The TRB cDNA libraries were prepared by 5' RACE with UMI labels. From its re-call of the 5' RACE reads, TCRdb lists each CDR3 protein once, without DNA. This sample's table has around 60,000 distinct CDR3 sequences. Study results and caveats: Compared with CXCR3-negative naive cells, CXCR3-positive naive cells showed more hydrophobic TRB CDR3s.

Their antigen targets remain unknown. Input material: naive CXCR3+ CD8+ T cells from blood. The subset was: CD45RO-CCR7+CD27+CD95- naive CD8+ T cells expressing CXCR3 (TNR3+). The receptors were sampled from a human donor in good health. Some clones in this sample may be carry-over from other donors' samples.

This rearrangement joins TRBV7-9 to TRBJ2-7. Per the germline V gene, CDR1 is SEHNR and CDR2 is FQNEAQ (reference sequence). This CDR3 spans 16 amino acids. This CDR3 is CASSRTPRDSSYEQYF.

The chain has TRBV7-3 and TRBJ2-2. The CDR3 is 14 amino acids. Germline CDR1 reads SGHTA; CDR2 reads FQGTGA. The CDR3 is CASSLSPNTGELFF. The variable domain in full, with the rest retrieved from reference TRBV7-3 and TRBJ2-2, is GAGVSQTPSNKVTEKGKYVELRCDPISGHTALYWYRQSLGQGPEFLIYFQGTGAADDSGLPNDRFFAVRPEGSVSTLKIQRTERGDSAVYLCASSLSPNTGELFFGEGSRLTVL.

This chain joins TRBV7-9 and TRBJ2-6. The CDR3 extends over 16 amino acids. CDR1 is SEHNR, CDR2 FQNEAQ, per germline (reference sequence). The CDR3 reads CASSSNELTGANVLTF. Filled out from reference TRBV7-9 and TRBJ2-6, the complete variable domain reads DTGVSQNPRHKITKRGQNVTFRCDPISEHNRLYWYRQTLGQGPEFLTYFQNEAQLEKSRLLSDRFSAERPKGSFSTLEIQRTEQGDSAMYLCASSSNELTGANVLTFGAGSRLTVL.

The chain recombines TRBV7-7 with TRBJ2-5; the D call from TCRdb, TRBD1, cannot be confirmed without DNA. This CDR3 has 13 amino acids. In germline, CDR1 is SSHAT, CDR2 FNYEAQ (reference sequence). The CDR3 here is CASSPYHRETQYF. Looking up the rest from reference TRBV7-7 and TRBJ2-5 gives the full variable domain: GAGVSQSPRYKVTKRGQDVTLRCDPISSHATLYWYQQALGQGPEFLTYFNYEAQPDKSGLPSDRFSAERPEGSISTLTIQRTEQRDSAMYRCASSPYHRETQYFGPGTRLLVL.

The chain has TRBV7-2 and TRBJ2-2; as DNA is missing, the TRBD2 call by TCRdb cannot be tested. The CDR3 is 15 residues long. Germline lookup yields CDR1 SGHTA and CDR2 FQGNSA. The CDR3 is CASSPATENTGELFF. Full variable domain (remainder filled in from reference TRBV7-2 and TRBJ2-2): GAGVSQSPSNKVTEKGKDVELRCDPISGHTALYWYRQSLGQGLEFLIYFQGNSAPDKSGLPSDRFSAERTGGSVSTLTIQRTQQEDSAVYLCASSPATENTGELFFGEGSRLTVL.

V is TRBV5-1 and J is TRBJ2-1; TCRdb calls TRBD2, which cannot be checked without DNA. The germline V gene encodes CDR1 SGHRS and CDR2 YFSETQ. CDR3 length equals 16 residues. CDR3 in amino acids: CASSLASGTLYNEQFF.

The chain is built from TRBV4-1 and TRBJ2-1; TCRdb outputs TRBD2, but without DNA this stays unchecked. The CDR3 is made up of 13 amino acids. Germline loops: CDR1 MGHRA, CDR2 YSYEKL. The CDR3 sequence: CASSQPSGVAPVF.

J is TRBJ2-5 and V is TRBV5-6; absent DNA, TCRdb's TRBD1 call cannot be checked. Germline-derived CDR1 and CDR2 are SGHDT and YYEEEE. This CDR3 comprises 15 residues. The chain's CDR3 is CASSRAGAGKETQYF.

The chain is built from TRBV7-9 and TRBJ1-5; TCRdb designates TRBD1, a call that cannot be tested without DNA. The CDR3 covers 15 residues. Germline V gene data show CDR1 as SEHNR and CDR2 as FQNEAQ (reference sequence). The chain's CDR3 is CASSDDGGLGQPQHF.

This CDR3 reads CAWIPWLDTETQYF. The chain employs TRBV30 and TRBJ2-5; TCRdb selects TRBD2, and the lack of DNA leaves this call unchecked. This CDR3 has 14 amino acids. Per germline, CDR1 GTSNPN and CDR2 SVGIG (reference sequence).

The V call is TRBV20-1, the J call TRBJ2-7; TCRdb outputs TRBD1, but without DNA this stays unchecked. Germline V lookup: CDR1 DFQATT, CDR2 SNEGSKA (reference sequence). This CDR3 contains 14 residues. CDR3 residues: CSTLGTGGPYEQYF.

The chain links TRBV18 to TRBJ2-7. This CDR3 has 12 residues. The germline V gene encodes CDR1 KGHSH and CDR2 LQKENI. CDR3 in amino acids: CASSLANYEQYF.

J is TRBJ2-7 and V is TRBV29-1; TCRdb lists TRBD1, though no DNA is available to test this call. The CDR3 is 13 residues long. Germline assignment: CDR1 SQVTM and CDR2 ANQGSEA. The CDR3 protein is CSVGGRGSYEQYF.

The V gene is TRBV9, the J gene TRBJ2-7. The CDR3 consists of 11 residues. The germline CDR1 and CDR2 sequences are SGDLS and YYNGEE. The CDR3 here is CASGSSYEQYF.

CDR3 sequence reads: CASSFPGELFF. The chain recombines TRBV12-3 or TRBV12-4 with TRBJ2-2. The CDR3 totals 11 residues.

The rearrangement links TRBV6-5 to TRBJ2-3; the TCRdb call, TRBD1, lacks DNA for checking. The CDR3 is 13 residues long. CDR1 and CDR2 from the germline V gene are MNHEY and SVGAGI. The CDR3 sequence: CASSTGTTDTQYF.

The chain links TRBV3-1 to TRBJ2-3; TCRdb reports TRBD2, a call that lacks DNA to check it against. Germline lookup yields CDR1 LGHDT and CDR2 YNNKEL (reference sequence). The CDR3 spans 16 residues. The CDR3 loop is CASSSKLSVFTDTQYF.

V usage is TRBV7-9 and J usage is TRBJ2-1. CDR3 length equals 14 residues. In germline, CDR1 is SEHNR, CDR2 FQNEAQ (reference sequence). The CDR3 protein is CASSLGFSYNEQFF.

The chain carries TRBV29-1 and TRBJ1-4. The CDR3 runs to 12 residues. Looked up from germline, CDR1 is SQVTM and CDR2 is ANQGSEA. The CDR3 region is CSVELADEKLFF.

V gene TRBV7-7 combines with J gene TRBJ2-1; TCRdb lists TRBD1, though no DNA is available to test this call. This CDR3 is 21 amino acids long. Germline loops: CDR1 SSHAT, CDR2 FNYEAQ (reference sequence). This CDR3 is CASSLGPPRDRPLLSYNEQFF.

J is TRBJ2-7 and V is TRBV12-3 or TRBV12-4; TCRdb lists TRBD1, though no DNA is available to test this call. The CDR3 covers 15 residues. The CDR3 spells CASSLGQGTAREQYF.

The chain recombines TRBV12-3 or TRBV12-4 with TRBJ2-3; TCRdb's D call, TRBD1, is unchecked because there is no DNA. The CDR3 is made up of 19 amino acids. CDR3 amino acids: CASTIPGQGVESSTDTQYF.

V gene TRBV19 combines with J gene TRBJ2-1; TCRdb returns TRBD2, unconfirmable since there is no DNA. The CDR3 runs 13 residues. Germline CDR1 reads LNHDA; CDR2 reads SQIVND (reference sequence). CDR3 in amino acids: CASSFQGPGEQFF.

This rearrangement joins TRBV27 to TRBJ2-3; TCRdb's D call of TRBD2 is untestable without DNA. The CDR3 runs 17 residues. The germline V gene encodes CDR1 MNHEY and CDR2 SMNVEV (reference sequence). This CDR3 is CASSLSGLRLFTDTQYF.

V gene TRBV7-9 combines with J gene TRBJ1-1; TCRdb returns TRBD1, unconfirmable since there is no DNA. Germline V gene sequence: CDR1 SEHNR, CDR2 FQNEAQ (reference sequence). The CDR3 spans 16 residues. CDR3 loop: CASSSARGGEIAEAFF.

The CDR3 reads CASSLSGKNTEAFF. The gene calls are TRBV7-9 and TRBJ1-1. Germline V gene lookup returns CDR1 SEHNR and CDR2 FQNEAQ (reference sequence). CDR3 length equals 14 residues.

This sequence joins TRBV10-3 and TRBJ2-7; lacking DNA, the TRBD2 call made by TCRdb goes unchecked. Per germline, CDR1 ENHRY and CDR2 SYGVKD. The CDR3 loop spans 15 amino acids. CDR3 region: CASTALLAGSYEQHF.

This rearrangement joins TRBV27 to TRBJ1-5. Germline CDR1 is MNHEY and CDR2 is SMNVEV (reference sequence). The CDR3 extends over 15 amino acids. The CDR3 region is CASSLLSDSNQPQHF.

This chain joins TRBV5-6 and TRBJ2-5; TCRdb reports TRBD1, a call that lacks DNA to check it against. CDR1 is SGHDT, CDR2 YYEEEE, per germline. The CDR3 spans 13 residues. CDR3 sequence reads: CASSLRLGPPQYF.

The chain recombines TRBV7-3 with TRBJ1-2; no DNA is available, so the TRBD1 call from TCRdb remains unchecked. Germline V gene data show CDR1 as SGHTA and CDR2 as FQGTGA. The CDR3 is 13 amino acids. The CDR3 loop reads CASSPGDSYGYTF.

The chain employs TRBV28 and TRBJ2-1. The CDR3 length is 12 residues. Germline CDR1 is MDHEN and CDR2 is SYDVKM. The CDR3 reads CASSPLWDEQFF.